This TCR beta chain is drawn from a study of T cells in Graves' hyperthyroidism and ophthalmopathy. Per the germline V gene, CDR1 is DFQATT and CDR2 is SNEGSKA (reference sequence). Trimming stripped 6 bases from V and 3 bases from J, with 12 bases between. CDR3 length: 13 residues. Researchers defined stable Graves' hyperthyroidism as no ophthalmopathy progression within 18 months. RNA transcripts served as the template for amplifying TCR beta CDR3 regions. First-round RT-PCR targeting the TCR CDR3 was performed with the HTBI primer set. TCRdb ran MiXCR on the multiplex PCR reads and lists one entry per CDR3 protein. The data contain 27,000 or so distinct CDR3 sequences, around 40% of them singletons.

This clonotype was sampled from a woman aged 25 to 39 with Graves' hyperthyroidism. The chain is built from TRBV20-1 and TRBJ1-5; no clear D. Sequencing was performed on blood. Here the CDR3 reads CSAPKSTNQPQHF. As DNA, the CDR3 is TGCAGTGCCCCTAAGAGCACCAATCAGCCCCAGCATTTT.